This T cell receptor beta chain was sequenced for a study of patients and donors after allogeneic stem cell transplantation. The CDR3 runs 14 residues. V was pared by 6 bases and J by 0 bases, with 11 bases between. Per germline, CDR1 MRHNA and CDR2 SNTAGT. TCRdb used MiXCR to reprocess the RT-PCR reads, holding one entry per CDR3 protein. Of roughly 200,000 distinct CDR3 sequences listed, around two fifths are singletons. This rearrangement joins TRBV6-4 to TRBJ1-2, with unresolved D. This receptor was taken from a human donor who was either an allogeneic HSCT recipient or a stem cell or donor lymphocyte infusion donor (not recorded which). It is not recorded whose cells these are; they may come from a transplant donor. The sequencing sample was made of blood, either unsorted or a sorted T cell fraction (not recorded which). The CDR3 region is CASSIDGTNYGYTF. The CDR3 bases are TGTGCCAGCAGCATCGACGGGACTAACTATGGCTACACCTTC.